The 32 T cell receptor beta chains listed next were all sequenced from one sample in a study of tumor-infiltrating lymphocytes in glioblastoma multiforme. TCRB libraries came from RNA via three nested multiplex PCR rounds. TCRdb called the multiplex PCR reads again in MiXCR, with one record for every CDR3 protein. The sample holds 13,000 or so distinct CDR3 sequences, roughly 60% seen once. The sequenced sample consisted of brain tumor tissue. The receptors derive from a male donor with glioblastoma.

This clonotype was detected only a few times. The chain is built from TRBV12-3 or TRBV12-4 and TRBJ1-1, with D possibly TRBD1 on 6 matching bases. This CDR3 has 13 amino acids. Trimming stripped 3 bases from V and 9 bases from J, with 14 bases between. This CDR3 reads CASSLSRGAQAFF. The CDR3 DNA follows: TGTGCCAGCAGTTTGAGCAGGGGAGCTCAAGCTTTCTTT.

In regard to this clonotype: At one end the junction does not follow the germline gene, possibly because of a read error. This sequence joins TRBV29-1 and TRBJ2-7, with D possibly being TRBD1 (5 bases). This CDR3 is 13 amino acids long. Germline V lookup: CDR1 SQVTM, CDR2 ANQGSEA. CDR3 sequence: CSIDEQGSYEQYF. The CDR3 nucleotides are TGCAGCATTGATGAGCAGGGCTCCTACGAGCAGTACTTC.

This clonotype turned up a few times. The chain recombines TRBV20-1 with TRBJ2-3; the D is unclear. V lost 5 bases, J lost 1 base, and 16 bases lay in between. Germline V CDR1 and CDR2: DFQATT, SNEGSKA (reference sequence). The CDR3 runs to 15 residues. The CDR3 loop is CSALDRFAGTDTQYF. The CDR3 region has the DNA TGCAGTGCTCTGGACCGGTTCGCCGGCACAGATACGCAGTATTTT.

Details on this clonotype: A read error is likely, as this CDR3 ends without the conserved phenylalanine or tryptophan. It is unclear where the CDR3 begins or ends on the DNA, so no DNA is shown, and the CDR3 is as TCRdb lists it. This chain connects TRBV11-1 to TRBJ2-3. Germline-derived CDR1 and CDR2 are SGHAT and FQDESV (reference sequence). Both ends counted, the CDR3 spans 13 residues. CDR3 sequence: CASSPFGTDTRYV.

To note about this clonotype: This CDR3 is missing its conserved last phenylalanine or tryptophan, likely due to a read error. The chain recombines TRBV6-2 or TRBV6-3 with TRBJ2-3; TRBD2 aligns across 9 bases. Germline CDR1 reads MNHEY; CDR2 reads SVGEGT. This CDR3 comprises 15 residues. CDR3 DNA sequence: TGTGCCAGCAGCTCTGGACTAGCGCCAACAGGTACGCAGTATTCT. Its translation: CASSSGLAPTGTQYS.

The J gene is TRBJ2-7, the V gene TRBV5-4, with 8 nucleotides matching TRBD1. CDR3 length: 14 amino acids. From germline, CDR1 is SGHNT and CDR2 YYREEE (reference sequence). The V gene end was trimmed by 1 base and the J gene end by 7 bases; junction bases not matched to a gene: 7. The CDR3 sequence is CASSLRTGIGEQYF. The CDR3 nucleotides are TGTGCCAGCAGCTTGAGGACAGGGATCGGGGAGCAGTACTTC.

For this clonotype: One end of the junction varies from germline; a read error may be responsible. The chain joins TRBV20-1 to TRBJ2-7, with a tentative D call TRBD2 (5 bases). CDR1 is DFQATT and CDR2 is SNEGSKA in the germline V gene (reference sequence). The CDR3 runs to 13 residues. For the CDR3, the DNA is TGCAGTACTAGAGATGCCGTAGAGTACGAGCAGTACTTC. Residues: CSTRDAVEYEQYF.

The chain combines TRBV4-1 with TRBJ2-1; 10 positions match TRBD2. The CDR3 spans 16 residues. V lost 5 bases and J lost 5; bases outside the gene matches: 9. Germline CDR1 MGHRA, CDR2 YSYEKL. The CDR3 coding sequence is TGCGCCAGCAGCGCTCCCGGGACTAGCGCCAACAATGAGCAGTTCTTC. It codes for CASSAPGTSANNEQFF.

Comment on this clonotype: A junction boundary mismatches the germline segment, possibly from a read error. This chain uses TRBV10-2 with TRBJ1-5; unclear D gene. The CDR3 consists of 15 residues. Germline CDR1 reads WSHSY; CDR2 reads SAAADI. CDR3 sequence reads: CASRPLATRDQPQHF. The CDR3, as DNA: TGCGCCAGCAGACCCTTAGCGACAAGGGATCAACCCCAGCATTTT.

In this sample, this clonotype turned up once. Germline is not matched at one junction end, which may reflect a read error. This CDR3 is CSARGTSHNEQFF. The DNA for the CDR3 is TGCAGTGCTAGAGGTACTAGCCATAATGAACAGTTCTTC. The chain links TRBV20-1 to TRBJ2-1, with D possibly matching TRBD2 (6 bases). This CDR3 is built from 13 residues. Germline loops: CDR1 DFQATT, CDR2 SNEGSKA (reference sequence).

This chain joins TRBV20-1 and TRBJ2-1; TRBD2 matches 11 bases. This CDR3 comprises 15 residues. Germline CDR1 and CDR2: DFQATT and SNEGSKA (reference sequence). Trimming cost V 0 bases and J 8 bases; bases outside gene matches: 6. CDR3 DNA sequence: TGCAGTGCTAGAGACGCTAGCGGGGGGAACTATGAGCAGTTCTTC. The encoded protein is CSARDASGGNYEQFF.

In regard to this clonotype: This CDR3 fails to terminate in the conserved phenylalanine or tryptophan, so it likely reflects a read error. This chain uses TRBV14 with TRBJ2-1; unclear D gene. This CDR3 comprises 14 residues. The germline V gene encodes CDR1 SGHDN and CDR2 FVKESK. CDR3 amino acids: CASSQPGQRNEQFL. CDR3 nucleotides: TGTGCCAGTAGCCAACCTGGCCAGAGAAATGAGCAGTTCTTA.

This clonotype was observed a single time. One end of the junction varies from germline; a read error may be responsible. The rearrangement uses TRBV4-2 and TRBJ2-7, with 8 bases fitting TRBD1. Germline CDR1 and CDR2: LGHNA and YNFKEQ. The CDR3 totals 15 residues. The CDR3 bases are TGTGCCAGCAGCCCTACCCCGGACAGGGCGTACGAGCAATACTTC. Residues: CASSPTPDRAYEQYF.

The chain employs TRBV11-2 and TRBJ2-2, with TRBD1 identical over 9 bases. The CDR3 has 15 residues. V dropped 5 bases and J dropped 4; count of bases not matched to a gene: 5. Germline V gene lookup returns CDR1 SGHAT and CDR2 FQNNGV. The CDR3 DNA follows: TGTGCCAGCAGCGAATACAGGGGGCCCACCGGGGAGCTGTTTTTT. Protein sequence: CASSEYRGPTGELFF.

Note on this clonotype: The conserved final phenylalanine or tryptophan is absent from the CDR3, which likely points to a read error. The chain uses TRBV4-1 and TRBJ1-1, with D perhaps matching TRBD1 (6 bases). The CDR3 runs 15 residues. V dropped 0 bases and J dropped 8 bases, with 16 bases sitting between them. Germline V gene lookup returns CDR1 MGHRA and CDR2 YSYEKL. The CDR3 DNA reads as TGCGCCAGCAGCCAAGATTGGGGGGCAGCCATCGAAGCTTTCTGT. Its translation is CASSQDWGAAIEAFC.

V and J are TRBV12-3 or TRBV12-4 and TRBJ2-2; no clear D. Trimming took off 3 bases at V and 5 bases at J, with 16 bases between the two ends. The CDR3 consists of 16 residues. For the CDR3, the DNA is TGTGCCAGCAGTTTTAATCCCCATCGGTTGACCGGGGAGCTGTTTTTT. This codes for CASSFNPHRLTGELFF.

On this clonotype: The junction departs from the called germline gene at one end, perhaps through a read error. CDR3 DNA: TGTGCCTGCAGCTTAGATAAGGGAAATAAGCAGTTCTTC. Its translation is CACSLDKGNKQFF. This chain connects TRBV11-2 to TRBJ2-1; D call uncertain. CDR1 is SGHAT and CDR2 is FQNNGV in the germline V gene. CDR3 size: 13 residues.

As to this clonotype: The final CDR3 position lacks the conserved phenylalanine or tryptophan, pointing to a likely read error. The chain combines TRBV20-1 with TRBJ1-5; 9 bases line up with TRBD1. Per germline, CDR1 DFQATT and CDR2 SNEGSKA (reference sequence). The CDR3 sequence is 15 residues long. The CDR3 protein is CSARDLDRGFQSQHS. The CDR3 coding sequence is TGCAGTGCTAGAGATCTGGACAGGGGTTTTCAGTCCCAGCATTCT.

By share, this clonotype ranks as medium-sized. This rearrangement joins TRBV4-1 to TRBJ2-1; 8 nucleotides line up with TRBD2. V lost 2 bases and J lost 4; bases outside the gene matches: 4. There are 15 residues in the CDR3. Germline V gives CDR1 MGHRA, CDR2 YSYEKL. The CDR3 spells CASSQTSGDYNEQFF. The CDR3 DNA is TGCGCCAGCAGCCAAACTAGCGGAGATTACAATGAGCAGTTCTTC.

Regarding this clonotype: The junction departs from the called germline gene at one end, perhaps through a read error. This sequence joins TRBV4-2 and TRBJ2-2; the D gene could be TRBD1 or TRBD2 (5 bases each). CDR1 and CDR2 (germline): LGHNA, YNFKEQ. This CDR3 spans 17 amino acids. CDR3 nucleotides: TGTGCCAGCAGCCCCCGTACCGGACAAGGCGGCGCCGGGGAGCTGCTTTTT. Encoded protein: CASSPRTGQGGAGELLF.

Turning to this clonotype: As the CDR3 is not closed by the conserved phenylalanine or tryptophan, this likely results from a read error. Because the CDR3's place on the DNA is in doubt, the DNA is left out and the CDR3 is given as listed by TCRdb. V and J are TRBV6-6 and TRBJ2-3; the listed D gene, TRBD1, was not tested against the DNA. The CDR3 region is 15 residues in length, termini included. The germline V gene has CDR1 MNHNY and CDR2 SVGAGI (reference sequence). The CDR3 region is CASSYRQDTSDTQYS.

The chain is built from TRBV6-5 and TRBJ2-1, with a tentative D call TRBD2 (6 bases). This CDR3 comprises 15 residues. Trimming removed 6 bases from V and 14 bases from J, with 26 bases in between. From germline, CDR1 is MNHEY and CDR2 SVGAGI. The CDR3 DNA is TGTGCCAGCAGCGGAGGGACGAGCGTATACAACGAGAAGTTCTTC. This gives the protein CASSGGTSVYNEKFF.

Notes on this clonotype: Because the CDR3 is missing its conserved closing phenylalanine or tryptophan, this is likely a read error. J is TRBJ1-5 and V is TRBV20-1, with a weak D call TRBD1 (6 bases). Germline assignment: CDR1 DFQATT and CDR2 SNEGSKA (reference sequence). V was pared by 5 bases and J by 3 bases, with 11 bases between. The CDR3 extends over 13 amino acids. The CDR3 DNA reads as TGCAGTGCTTCAGGGGACCTCAATCAGCCCCAGCATTCT. It is translated as CSASGDLNQPQHS.

As for this clonotype: A much larger clone differs from this one at a single base, so this may be a read error. J is TRBJ1-1 and V is TRBV20-1; no definite D call. V was trimmed by 6 bases and J by 3 bases, leaving 14 bases between them. Germline V gives CDR1 DFQATT, CDR2 SNEGSKA (reference sequence). The CDR3 is 13 residues long. The CDR3 region is CSADIHGYTEAFF. Written as DNA, the CDR3 is TGCAGTGCGGATATACATGGTTACACTGAAGCTTTCTTT.

This clonotype was counted ten times or more. This rearrangement joins TRBV14 to TRBJ2-3; D possibly corresponds to TRBD2 (6 bases). CDR3 size: 19 residues. Trimming cost V 0 bases and J 2 bases, with 21 bases left between them. Germline V gives CDR1 SGHDN, CDR2 FVKESK. In DNA form, the CDR3 reads TGTGCCAGCAGCCAAGACACCCCCGGCGGTCAGGGACTCACAGATACGCAGTATTTT. It encodes CASSQDTPGGQGLTDTQYF. The full variable domain, completed using reference TRBV14 and TRBJ2-3, is EAGVTQFPSHSVIEKGQTVTLRCDPISGHDNLYWYRRVMGKEIKFLLHFVKESKQDESGMPNNRFLAERTGGTYSTLKVQPAELEDSGVYFCASSQDTPGGQGLTDTQYFGPGTRLTVL.

Points on this clonotype: An end of the junction does not agree with germline; a read error may underlie this. The J gene is TRBJ2-2, the V gene TRBV24-1; 7 bases fit TRBD2. CDR3 length equals 15 residues. Germline V gene sequence: CDR1 KGHDR, CDR2 SFDVKD. CDR3 in DNA: TGTGCCACCGAATCTAGGGAGGGACCCACCGGGGACCTGTTTTTC. Protein sequence: CATESREGPTGDLFF.

This chain connects TRBV10-3 to TRBJ1-2; D unresolved. The germline V gene has CDR1 ENHRY and CDR2 SYGVKD. Between the trimmed V and J ends, which lost 3 bases and 1 base, there was a span of 18 bases. CDR3 length equals 17 residues. CDR3 DNA: TGTGCCATCAGTGATAGTCTCGGGATAGAATTTAACTATGGCTACACCTTC. Its translation: CAISDSLGIEFNYGYTF.

This clonotype was found once. The chain couples TRBV20-1 to TRBJ2-3, with 10 bases aligning to TRBD2. The CDR3 extends over 15 amino acids. Looked up from germline, CDR1 is DFQATT and CDR2 is SNEGSKA (reference sequence). The V and J ends lost 5 bases and 5 bases, in that order; junction bases with no gene match: 10. CDR3 loop: CSAGTSGDLKDTQYF. The CDR3 region has the DNA TGCAGTGCTGGAACTAGCGGGGACCTCAAAGATACGCAGTATTTT.

The chain has TRBV14 and TRBJ1-2; D perhaps matches TRBD1 (5 bases). V was trimmed by 3 bases and J by 12 bases, leaving 23 bases between them. Germline V gene sequence: CDR1 SGHDN, CDR2 FVKESK. This CDR3 comprises 15 residues. This CDR3 reads CASSQVPGKPGGHTF. The CDR3 nucleotides are TGTGCCAGCAGCCAGGTGCCAGGGAAGCCGGGAGGCCACACCTTC.

The V call is TRBV10-3, the J call TRBJ2-7; 9 bases align to TRBD1. The CDR3 has 13 residues. Germline V gives CDR1 ENHRY, CDR2 SYGVKD. V shed 5 bases, J shed 4 bases, and the junction held 3 bases outside the gene matches. CDR3 loop: CAISPGTGYEQYF. CDR3 nucleotides: TGTGCCATCAGTCCCGGGACAGGGTACGAGCAGTACTTC.

There are many counts of this clonotype. V usage is TRBV29-1 and J usage is TRBJ2-3; 12 positions agree with TRBD2. The CDR3 contains 16 residues. The germline V gene encodes CDR1 SQVTM and CDR2 ANQGSEA. V trimming: 1 base; J trimming: 3 bases; junction bases outside the gene matches: 5. The CDR3 is CSVEGITSGRTDTQYF. The CDR3 DNA is TGCAGCGTTGAAGGGATAACTAGCGGGAGGACAGATACGCAGTATTTT.

As concerns this clonotype: One end of the junction varies from germline; a read error may be responsible. The CDR3 loop reads CTSSPVSGGSYNEQFF. CDR3 DNA: TGCACCAGCAGCCCGGTTAGCGGGGGCTCCTACAATGAGCAGTTCTTC. This sequence joins TRBV5-6 and TRBJ2-1; 9 bases fit TRBD2. Germline V gene sequence: CDR1 SGHDT, CDR2 YYEEEE. CDR3 size: 16 residues. Full variable domain (rest looked up from reference TRBV5-6 and TRBJ2-1): DAGVTQSPTHLIKTRGQQVTLRCSPKSGHDTVSWYQQALGQGPQFIFQYYEEEERQRGNFPDRFSGHQFPNYSSELNVNALLLGDSALYLCTSSPVSGGSYNEQFFGPGTRLTVL.